The clone carrying this T cell receptor (beta chain) was detected many times. What it binds is not known. This CDR3 is 13 amino acids long. Germline V CDR1 and CDR2: MNHEY, SMNVEV (reference sequence). Trimming cost V 8 bases and J 0 bases, with 11 bases left between them. Breast cancer patients provided tissue from their axillary draining lymph nodes. This entry belongs to a study of breast tumors, draining lymph nodes, adjacent tissues. Broader study findings: The lymph node origin of tumor T cells was framed as consistent with a hypothesis, not demonstrated. Tumor TCR diversity was below lymph nodes but above nontumor tissue. The data were judged consistent with most tumor T cells coming from lymph node and expanding in tumor.

One entry per CDR3 protein results from TCRdb running MiXCR on the multiplex PCR reads. The data contain about 89,000 distinct CDR3 sequences, around 28% of them singletons. The receptor comes from a female donor with breast cancer. Some clones in this sample may be carry-over from other donors' samples. J is TRBJ2-7 and V is TRBV27, with a tentative D call TRBD2 (6 bases). The material sequenced was axillary lymph node tissue. CDR3 loop: CASRGSSSYEQYF. Written as DNA, the CDR3 is TGTGCCAGCCGGGGGTCCAGCTCCTACGAGCAGTACTTC.